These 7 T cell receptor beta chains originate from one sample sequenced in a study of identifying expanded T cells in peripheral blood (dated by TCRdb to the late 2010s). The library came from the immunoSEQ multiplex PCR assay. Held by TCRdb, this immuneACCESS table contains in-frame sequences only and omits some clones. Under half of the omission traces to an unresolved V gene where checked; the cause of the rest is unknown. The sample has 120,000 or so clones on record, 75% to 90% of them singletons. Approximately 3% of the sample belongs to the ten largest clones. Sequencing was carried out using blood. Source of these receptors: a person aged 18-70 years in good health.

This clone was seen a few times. The CDR3 DNA reads as TGTGCCAGCAGTGAAGTTGGACTGGGGAACTCACCCCTCCACTTT. The encoded protein is CASSEVGLGNSPLHF. The chain has TRBV6-1 and TRBJ1-6, with D unclear. V lost 1 base and J 10 bases, leaving 14 bases between the germline ends. Germline V gene lookup returns CDR1 MNHNS and CDR2 SASEGT. The CDR3 extends over 15 amino acids.

This CDR3 is CASSVDGVSPLHF. The CDR3 DNA reads TGTGCCAGCAGCGTAGACGGGGTCTCACCCCTCCACTTT. The genes are TRBV9 and TRBJ1-6; D is undetermined. Trimming took 0 bases from V and 10 from J, leaving 8 bases between them. The CDR3 contains 13 residues. Germline values: CDR1 SGDLS, CDR2 YYNGEE.

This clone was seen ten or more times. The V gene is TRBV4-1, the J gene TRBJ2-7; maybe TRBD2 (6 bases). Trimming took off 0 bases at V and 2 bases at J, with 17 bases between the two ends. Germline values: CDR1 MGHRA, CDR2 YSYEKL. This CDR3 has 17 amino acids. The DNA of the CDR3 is TGCGCCAGCAGCCAAGACTACTTAACCGGGGGAACCTACGAGCAGTACTTC. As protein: CASSQDYLTGGTYEQYF.

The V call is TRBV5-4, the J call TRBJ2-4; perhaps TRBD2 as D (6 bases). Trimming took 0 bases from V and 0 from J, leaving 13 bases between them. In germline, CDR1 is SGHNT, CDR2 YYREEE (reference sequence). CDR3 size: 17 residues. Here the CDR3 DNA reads TGTGCCAGCAGCTTGGAGGGAGCGGGCTTAGCCAAAAACATTCAGTACTTC. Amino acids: CASSLEGAGLAKNIQYF.

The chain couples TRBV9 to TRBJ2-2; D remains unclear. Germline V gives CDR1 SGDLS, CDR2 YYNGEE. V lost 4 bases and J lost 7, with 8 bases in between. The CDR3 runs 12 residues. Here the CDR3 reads CASSPPGGELFF. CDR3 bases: TGTGCCAGCAGCCCGCCTGGCGGGGAGCTGTTTTTT.

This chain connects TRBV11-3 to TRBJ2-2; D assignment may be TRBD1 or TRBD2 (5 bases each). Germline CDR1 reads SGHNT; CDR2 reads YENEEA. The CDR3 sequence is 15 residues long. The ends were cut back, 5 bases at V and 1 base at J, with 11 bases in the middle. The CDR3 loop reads CASSLGRMNTGELFF. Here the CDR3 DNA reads TGTGCCAGCAGCCTGGGACGGATGAACACCGGGGAGCTGTTTTTT.

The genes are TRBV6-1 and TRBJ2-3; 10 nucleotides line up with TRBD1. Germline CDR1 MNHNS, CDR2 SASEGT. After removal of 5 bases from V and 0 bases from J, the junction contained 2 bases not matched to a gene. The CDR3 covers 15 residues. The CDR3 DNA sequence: TGTGCCAGCAGTCGACAGGGGGCTAGCACAGATACGCAGTATTTT. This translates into CASSRQGASTDTQYF.